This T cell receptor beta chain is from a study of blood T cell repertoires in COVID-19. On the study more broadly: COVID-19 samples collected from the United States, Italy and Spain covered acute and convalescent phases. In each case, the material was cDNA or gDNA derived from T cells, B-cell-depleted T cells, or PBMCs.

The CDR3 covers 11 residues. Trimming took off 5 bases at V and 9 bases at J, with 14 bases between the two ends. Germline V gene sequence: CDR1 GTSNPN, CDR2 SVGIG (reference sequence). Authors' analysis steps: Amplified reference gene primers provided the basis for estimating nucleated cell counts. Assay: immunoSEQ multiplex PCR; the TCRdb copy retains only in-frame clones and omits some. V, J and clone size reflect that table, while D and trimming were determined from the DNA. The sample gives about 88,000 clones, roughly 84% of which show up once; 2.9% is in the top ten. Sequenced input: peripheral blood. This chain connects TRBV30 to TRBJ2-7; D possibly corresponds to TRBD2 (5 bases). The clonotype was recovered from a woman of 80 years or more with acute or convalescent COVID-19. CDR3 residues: CAWGRGNSQYF. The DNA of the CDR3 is TGTGCCTGGGGAAGAGGGAATTCGCAGTACTTC.